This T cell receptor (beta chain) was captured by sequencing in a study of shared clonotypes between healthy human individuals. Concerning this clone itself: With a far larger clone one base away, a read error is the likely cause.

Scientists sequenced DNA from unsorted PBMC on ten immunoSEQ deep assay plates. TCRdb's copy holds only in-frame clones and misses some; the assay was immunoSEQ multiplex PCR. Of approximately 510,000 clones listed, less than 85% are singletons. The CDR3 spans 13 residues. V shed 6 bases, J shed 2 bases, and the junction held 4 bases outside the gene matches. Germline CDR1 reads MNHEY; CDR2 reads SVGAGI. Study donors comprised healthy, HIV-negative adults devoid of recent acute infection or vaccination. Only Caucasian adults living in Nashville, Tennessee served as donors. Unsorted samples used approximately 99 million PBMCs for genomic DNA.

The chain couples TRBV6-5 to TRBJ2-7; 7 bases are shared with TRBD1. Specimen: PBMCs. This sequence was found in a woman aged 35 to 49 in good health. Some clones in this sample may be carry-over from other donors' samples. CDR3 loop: CASSRDRTYEQYF. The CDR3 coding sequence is TGTGCCAGCAGCAGGGACAGAACCTACGAGCAGTACTTC.